The next 11 T cell receptor beta chains were all read from a single sample in a study of PD-L1 blockade in urothelial cancer. Only in-frame clones appear in the TCRdb table, and some are missing; sequencing was by immunoSEQ multiplex PCR. The sample lists 30,000 or so clones; 84% were seen once. The material sequenced was PBMCs, taken around atezolizumab (anti-PD-L1) treatment. The receptors shown here come from a man aged 55 to 70 with urothelial cancer.

The chain joins TRBV5-1 to TRBJ2-7; 9 bases agree with TRBD2. Trimming took 1 base from V and 1 from J; bases not matched to a gene: 0. The CDR3 consists of 14 residues. Germline-derived CDR1 and CDR2 are SGHRS and YFSETQ. CDR3 region: CASSLSGGSYEQYF. In DNA, the CDR3 is TGCGCCAGCAGCTTGAGCGGGGGGTCCTACGAGCAGTACTTC.

The genes are TRBV7-3 and TRBJ1-1; TRBD1 is a possible D gene (5 bases). CDR3 length equals 14 residues. CDR1 SGHTA and CDR2 FQGTGA come from the germline V gene. Between the trimmed V and J ends, which lost 4 bases and 1 base, there was a span of 10 bases. CDR3 coding DNA: TGTGCCAGCAGCTCGACAGTCGGGAACACTGAAGCTTTCTTT. Amino acid sequence: CASSSTVGNTEAFF.

This clone was seen a single time. The V and J genes are TRBV15 and TRBJ1-5; 7 nucleotides agree with TRBD1. V lost 1 base and J lost 6; bases outside the gene matches: 9. The germline gives CDR1 LNHNV, CDR2 YYDKDF (reference sequence). The CDR3 is 16 residues long. The CDR3 DNA reads TGTGCCACCAGCAGAGTAGTACAGGGGCGAGTTCAGCCCCAGCATTTT. The encoded protein is CATSRVVQGRVQPQHF. Supplemented by reference TRBV15 and TRBJ1-5, the full variable domain reads DAMVIQNPRYQVTQFGKPVTLSCSQTLNHNVMYWYQQKSSQAPKLLFHYYDKDFNNEADTPDNFQSRRPNTSFCFLDIRSPGLGDTAMYLCATSRVVQGRVQPQHFGDGTRLSIL.

The rearrangement joins TRBV6-1 to TRBJ1-1; D ambiguous. The CDR3 consists of 15 residues. In germline, CDR1 is MNHNS, CDR2 SASEGT. V lost 3 bases, J lost 2 bases, and 13 bases lay in between. CDR3 residues: CASSEYGGTNTEAFF. The CDR3 DNA reads as TGTGCCAGCAGTGAGTACGGCGGAACTAACACTGAAGCTTTCTTT.

The J gene is TRBJ1-3, the V gene TRBV5-1, with D maybe TRBD1 (6 bases). V was cut by 3 bases and J by 1 base, with 11 bases left in between. This CDR3 is built from 15 residues. Germline CDR1 and CDR2: SGHRS and YFSETQ. The CDR3 DNA sequence: TGCGCCAGCAGCTCCAGGGGTCGTTCTGGAAACACCATATATTTT. It specifies CASSSRGRSGNTIYF.

The chain recombines TRBV27 with TRBJ1-6; 8 positions match TRBD1. CDR3 length: 15 residues. The trim removed 5 bases at V and 11 bases at J, leaving 11 bases unmatched. Per germline, CDR1 MNHEY and CDR2 SMNVEV (reference sequence). The DNA for the CDR3 is TGTGCCAGCAGTCCCCGACTTGGACAGGGCCCACCCCTCCACTTT. This codes for CASSPRLGQGPPLHF.

V usage is TRBV9 and J usage is TRBJ2-1; 11 positions match TRBD2. The CDR3 spans 14 residues. Germline lookup yields CDR1 SGDLS and CDR2 YYNGEE. V lost 6 bases, J lost 7 bases, and 6 bases stayed unmatched. The CDR3, as DNA: TGTGCCAGCAATAGCGGGGGGGCCTGGAATGAGCAGTTCTTC. Amino acid sequence: CASNSGGAWNEQFF.

The chain couples TRBV5-1 to TRBJ1-1, with 8 positions matching TRBD1. CDR1 and CDR2 (germline): SGHRS, YFSETQ. CDR3 length: 15 amino acids. V was pared by 5 bases and J by 1 base, with 7 bases of the junction left unmatched. As DNA, the CDR3 is TGCGCCAGCAGGCCTTTCGGGACAGGGAACACTGAAGCTTTCTTT. Its protein is CASRPFGTGNTEAFF.

The rearrangement joins TRBV5-1 to TRBJ2-5; the D gene is possibly TRBD1 (6 bases). CDR1 SGHRS and CDR2 YFSETQ come from the germline V gene. The CDR3 is 14 amino acids. V was pared by 1 base and J by 4 bases, with 11 bases between. This chain's CDR3 is CASSLTTGLETQYF. CDR3 DNA: TGCGCCAGCAGCTTGACTACAGGGTTAGAGACCCAGTACTTC.

The chain couples TRBV7-9 to TRBJ2-7, with 7 positions matching TRBD1. Unmatched junction bases numbered 1, after V lost 5 bases and J lost 0 bases. The CDR3 runs 13 residues. Germline assignment: CDR1 SEHNR and CDR2 FQNEAQ (reference sequence). Written as DNA, the CDR3 is TGTGCCAGCAGCCGGACAGGCTCCTACGAGCAGTACTTC. Translating gives CASSRTGSYEQYF.

This chain connects TRBV7-9 to TRBJ1-6, with 8 nucleotides matching TRBD1. Germline V CDR1 and CDR2: SEHNR, FQNEAQ (reference sequence). The CDR3 is made up of 14 amino acids. The junction had 4 bases not matched to a gene; V was cut back by 5 bases and J by 7 bases. The CDR3 spells CASSQDRANSPLHF. The CDR3 nucleotides are TGTGCCAGCAGCCAGGACAGGGCCAATTCACCCCTCCACTTT.